The clone carrying this T cell receptor beta chain was seen more than once but under ten times. The antigen remains unidentified. The sample comes from a study of T cell repertoires in cytomegalovirus infection. Study context: Based on public TCR beta signatures, there were indications of CMV infection and of a matching HLA type.

Study findings and constraints: Cumulative frequency (of public TCR beta family members) identified carriers of CMV plus the relevant HLA. Ex vivo, HLA-C-restricted CMV-specific TCR beta clonotypes prevailed over the rest of the response.

Trimming left V 1 base short and J 8 bases short, with 9 bases between. Germline V CDR1 and CDR2: SQVTM, ANQGSEA. The CDR3 sequence is 12 residues long. A single record per CDR3 protein comes from TCRdb applying MiXCR to the reads. The table lists 900,000 to 950,000 distinct CDR3 sequences, about a third of them singletons, with more than 12% in the top ten. The clonotype was recovered from a human donor in good health (CMV status not recorded). Some clones in this sample may be carry-over from other donors' samples. The sample was cultured CD8+ T cells from PBMCs, taken from culture after CMV antigen stimulation. This sequence joins TRBV29-1 and TRBJ2-1; the D is unclear. The DNA for the CDR3 is TGCAGCGTTGAAGCTGGCACGGATGAGCAGTTCTTC. Encoded protein: CSVEAGTDEQFF.